Presented here are 26 T cell receptor beta chains from one specimen sequenced in a study of blood T cell repertoires in COVID-19. Data came from immunoSEQ multiplex PCR; TCRdb stores just in-frame clones and leaves some out. Of about 300,000 clones listed, about 85% are singletons. Specimen: PBMCs or T cells enriched from blood (not recorded which). These receptors were collected from a young woman who had recovered from COVID-19.

The J gene is TRBJ1-2, the V gene TRBV5-4; D is unresolved. The ends were cut back, 4 bases at V and 4 bases at J, with 23 bases in the middle. This CDR3 is 17 amino acids long. CDR1 SGHNT and CDR2 YYREEE come from the germline V gene (reference sequence). The CDR3 region has the DNA TGTGCCAGCAGCCCGGCGGCTATGGGTTCTGGGAGCTATGGCTACACCTTC. It yields the protein CASSPAAMGSGSYGYTF.

The chain is built from TRBV5-1 and TRBJ2-7, with a possible D match to TRBD1 (7 bases). CDR1 SGHRS and CDR2 YFSETQ come from the germline V gene. V lost 2 bases, J lost 2 bases, and 11 bases lay in between. This CDR3 spans 14 amino acids. The CDR3 sequence is CASSFGGGPYEQYF. The CDR3 region has the DNA TGCGCCAGCAGCTTTGGAGGGGGCCCCTACGAGCAGTACTTC. Full variable domain (missing parts from reference TRBV5-1 and TRBJ2-7): KAGVTQTPRYLIKTRGQQVTLSCSPISGHRSVSWYQQTPGQGLQFLFEYFSETQRNKGNFPGRFSGRQFSNSRSEMNVSTLELGDSALYLCASSFGGGPYEQYFGPGTRLTVT.

This sequence joins TRBV14 and TRBJ1-2; D is unresolved. There are 13 residues in the CDR3. Germline V gene lookup returns CDR1 SGHDN and CDR2 FVKESK. V gave up 1 base and J gave up 8 bases, with 11 bases separating them. The chain's CDR3 is CASSQGSGFGYTF. DNA for the CDR3: TGTGCCAGCAGCCAAGGTTCCGGGTTCGGCTACACCTTC.

V is TRBV7-9 and J is TRBJ2-7; D uncertain. This CDR3 has 14 amino acids. Germline V gene sequence: CDR1 SEHNR, CDR2 FQNEAQ (reference sequence). V dropped 4 bases and J dropped 2 bases, with 12 bases sitting between them. The CDR3 bases are TGTGCCAGCAGCTCATCCCACAGAGCCTACGAGCAGTACTTC. Translated: CASSSSHRAYEQYF.

A single count supports this clone. The genes are TRBV6-5 and TRBJ1-2; D may be TRBD1 (5 bases). The CDR3 is made up of 15 amino acids. Germline CDR1 reads MNHEY; CDR2 reads SVGAGI. V shed 6 bases and J shed 7 bases, with 21 bases lying between them. CDR3 sequence (DNA): TGTGCCAGCAGCCACAGACAGTCCCTGCTGAGTGGCTACACCTTC. Translation gives CASSHRQSLLSGYTF.

This clone was seen only a few times. The chain uses TRBV20-1 and TRBJ1-2; D is unclear. This CDR3 has 11 amino acids. The V and J ends lost 3 bases and 3 bases respectively, with 5 bases between them. CDR1 is DFQATT, CDR2 SNEGSKA, per germline (reference sequence). The CDR3 DNA follows: TGCAGTGCTAGTTCTGACTATGGCTACACCTTC. This gives the protein CSASSDYGYTF.

CDR3 bases: TGCAGCGTTGCAGGGGCTTTCGAGCAGTACTTC. It codes for CSVAGAFEQYF. This chain connects TRBV29-1 to TRBJ2-7, with D tentatively TRBD1 (6 bases). V was shortened by 4 bases and J by 6 bases, with 10 bases between the two germline ends. CDR3 length: 11 residues. The germline CDR1 and CDR2 sequences are SQVTM and ANQGSEA.

There are a few counts of this clone. The rearrangement joins TRBV19 to TRBJ1-2; 7 nucleotides align to TRBD1. Germline-derived CDR1 and CDR2 are LNHDA and SQIVND (reference sequence). The CDR3 runs to 11 residues. Losses at the gene ends were 6 bases for V and 8 bases for J; bases not matched to a gene: 3. The DNA of the CDR3 is TGTGCCAGTAGGACAGGGTTCGGCTACACCTTC. It specifies CASRTGFGYTF. The whole variable domain, remainder taken from reference TRBV19 and TRBJ1-2, is DGGITQSPKYLFRKEGQNVTLSCEQNLNHDAMYWYRQDPGQGLRLIYYSQIVNDFQKGDIAEGYSVSREKKESFPLTVTSAQKNPTAFYLCASRTGFGYTFGSGTRLTVV.

This clone was seen only once. The CDR3 DNA reads TGTGCCAGCAGCCGCGATTGGACAGCCGAAAAACTGTTTTTT. This gives the protein CASSRDWTAEKLFF. J is TRBJ1-4 and V is TRBV11-2; perhaps TRBD1 as D (6 bases). The germline V gene encodes CDR1 SGHAT and CDR2 FQNNGV. This CDR3 comprises 14 residues. Deletions cut 5 bases from V and 8 bases from J, with 15 bases between.

In its sample, this clone was seen a few times. This chain connects TRBV7-2 to TRBJ1-5; D may be TRBD1 (5 bases). The CDR3 spans 14 residues. Trimming stripped 2 bases from V and 4 bases from J, with 9 bases between. The germline gives CDR1 SGHTA, CDR2 FQGNSA. CDR3 nucleotide sequence: TGTGCCAGCAGCTTACCGGGGGGTAATCAGCCCCAGCATTTT. The encoded protein is CASSLPGGNQPQHF.

The genes are TRBV5-4 and TRBJ2-1, with TRBD1 matching over 10 bases. The CDR3 runs 16 residues. Per the germline V gene, CDR1 is SGHNT and CDR2 is YYREEE (reference sequence). V dropped 4 bases and J dropped 2; count of bases not matched to a gene: 6. The DNA of the CDR3 is TGTGCCAGCAGCCGGGCCGGGACAGGGGCCTACAATGAGCAGTTCTTC. This translates into CASSRAGTGAYNEQFF.

The chain is built from TRBV7-2 and TRBJ2-5, with D tentatively TRBD1 (5 bases). In germline, CDR1 is SGHTA, CDR2 FQGNSA. CDR3 size: 11 residues. Trimming removed 2 bases from V and 9 bases from J, with 7 bases in between. The CDR3 loop is CASSLLGAQYF. CDR3 nucleotide sequence: TGTGCCAGCAGCTTACTAGGGGCCCAGTACTTC.

The CDR3 reads CASSSGTTGNTIYF. The CDR3 nucleotides read TGTGCCAGCAGTTCCGGGACAACTGGAAACACCATATATTTT. The chain uses TRBV6-5 and TRBJ1-3, with TRBD1 as a possible D gene (6 bases). The CDR3 runs 14 residues. Germline V CDR1 and CDR2: MNHEY, SVGAGI. V shed 4 bases and J shed 2 bases, with 9 bases lying between them.

The chain employs TRBV9 and TRBJ2-2; 10 bases fit TRBD1. In germline, CDR1 is SGDLS, CDR2 YYNGEE. V was clipped by 5 bases and J by 4 bases; unmatched bases: 2. The CDR3 runs 14 residues. The CDR3 reads CASRRTGGTGELFF. The CDR3 region has the DNA TGTGCCAGCAGAAGGACAGGGGGCACCGGGGAGCTGTTTTTT.

This sequence joins TRBV19 and TRBJ1-5, with D tentatively TRBD1 (5 bases). There are 15 residues in the CDR3. Germline V gives CDR1 LNHDA, CDR2 SQIVND (reference sequence). V lost 2 bases to trimming and J lost 2 bases, with 10 bases between them. In DNA form, the CDR3 reads TGTGCCAGTAGTATACAGGGAGGCCGCAATCAGCCCCAGCATTTT. Translated: CASSIQGGRNQPQHF.

This clone was seen only a few times. The V gene is TRBV27, the J gene TRBJ1-5; 9 nucleotides align to TRBD1. The CDR3 length is 15 residues. Germline trimming cut 4 bases from V and 6 bases from J; bases unmatched to any gene: 7. Looked up from germline, CDR1 is MNHEY and CDR2 is SMNVEV (reference sequence). CDR3 DNA sequence: TGTGCCAGCAGTTCACAGGGGGCTTTAGGTCAGCCCCAGCATTTT. Translated: CASSSQGALGQPQHF.

V gene TRBV30 combines with J gene TRBJ1-4; 10 nucleotides line up with TRBD1. J gave up 7 bases and V 3 bases, and 5 bases lay outside the gene matches. This CDR3 spans 14 amino acids. CDR1 and CDR2 from the germline V gene are GTSNPN and SVGIG (reference sequence). CDR3 protein: CAWSWTGGGEKLFF. The CDR3 DNA sequence: TGTGCCTGGAGCTGGACAGGGGGTGGTGAAAAACTGTTTTTT.

This chain connects TRBV6-5 to TRBJ1-1, with 9 bases aligning to TRBD1. This CDR3 is built from 11 residues. Germline V gives CDR1 MNHEY, CDR2 SVGAGI. The junction had 3 bases not matched to a gene; V was cut back by 6 bases and J by 10 bases. The CDR3 sequence is CASRLQGAAFF. In nucleotides, the CDR3 is TGTGCCAGCAGACTACAGGGGGCAGCTTTCTTT.

The gene calls are TRBV6-2 or TRBV6-3 and TRBJ1-2; 12 bases agree with TRBD1. The trim removed 2 bases at V and 6 bases at J, leaving 13 bases unmatched. The CDR3 runs to 18 residues. Germline values: CDR1 MNHEY, CDR2 SVGEGT. The CDR3 is CASSYTLPGQGALNGYTF. The CDR3 DNA reads as TGTGCCAGCAGTTACACATTACCGGGACAGGGGGCCTTGAATGGCTACACCTTC.

The chain joins TRBV7-9 to TRBJ1-2; TRBD1 might be the D (5 bases). V lost 11 bases, J lost 6 bases, and 28 bases lay in between. The CDR3 loop spans 16 amino acids. Germline V gene data show CDR1 as SEHNR and CDR2 as FQNEAQ (reference sequence). The CDR3 sequence is CASRAGRQKITNGYTF. CDR3 nucleotide sequence: TGTGCCTCCCGGGCAGGCCGACAGAAGATAACTAATGGCTACACCTTC.

This clone was counted a few times. The chain joins TRBV4-1 to TRBJ1-3; D gene uncertain. Germline V gene data show CDR1 as MGHRA and CDR2 as YSYEKL. This CDR3 spans 16 amino acids. V was cut by 0 bases and J by 2 bases, with 11 bases left in between. CDR3 sequence (DNA): TGCGCCAGCAGCCAAGATACGTCGGGAACTGGAAACACCATATATTTT. As protein: CASSQDTSGTGNTIYF.

The genes are TRBV5-1 and TRBJ1-1; a possible D gene is TRBD1 (6 bases). Germline loops: CDR1 SGHRS, CDR2 YFSETQ. V dropped 7 bases and J dropped 4 bases, with 17 bases sitting between them. This CDR3 contains 14 residues. Written as DNA, the CDR3 is TGCGCCAGCCGCGCTGGGGAGGGGGGCACTGAAGCTTTCTTT. This codes for CASRAGEGGTEAFF.

The chain carries TRBV5-1 and TRBJ1-2, with 7 bases aligning to TRBD1. The CDR3 is 15 amino acids. V was pared by 3 bases and J by 6 bases, with 11 bases of the junction left unmatched. Looked up from germline, CDR1 is SGHRS and CDR2 is YFSETQ. This CDR3 reads CASSSAPHDRDGYTF. The CDR3 DNA reads TGCGCCAGCAGCTCCGCCCCACACGACAGGGATGGCTACACCTTC.

This sequence joins TRBV19 and TRBJ1-1, with 9 bases that match TRBD1. Germline V lookup: CDR1 LNHDA, CDR2 SQIVND (reference sequence). J was trimmed by 1 base and V by 3 bases; bases with no gene match: 6. The CDR3 runs to 16 residues. This CDR3 reads CASSISRDRANTEAFF. The CDR3 DNA reads TGTGCCAGTAGTATTTCTCGGGACAGGGCGAACACTGAAGCTTTCTTT.

This clone occurred once. This chain uses TRBV30 with TRBJ2-1; 11 bases are shared with TRBD1. The CDR3 extends over 14 amino acids. V was pared by 1 base and J by 6 bases, with 2 bases of the junction left unmatched. Germline CDR1 and CDR2: GTSNPN and SVGIG (reference sequence). CDR3 in DNA: TGTGCCTGGAGTGCGGGACAGGGGGGCAATGAGCAGTTCTTC. Its protein product is CAWSAGQGGNEQFF.

The chain's CDR3 is CASSHRGANTEAFF. CDR3 nucleotides: TGTGCCAGCAGTCACAGGGGTGCTAACACTGAAGCTTTCTTT. The chain uses TRBV6-5 and TRBJ1-1, with 7 positions matching TRBD1. CDR3 length equals 14 residues. Trimming took 5 bases from V and 2 from J; bases not matched to a gene: 5. CDR1 and CDR2 from the germline V gene are MNHEY and SVGAGI.